This TCR beta chain was sequenced in a study of T cells in Graves' hyperthyroidism and ophthalmopathy. Over 9 ml of fresh peripheral blood supplied the PBMCs. The V and J ends lost 3 bases and 0 bases respectively, with 8 bases between them. CDR3 size: 14 residues. This clonotype was picked up many times. Amplification targeted TCR beta CDR3 regions from RNA transcripts. Using the HTBI primer set, a first-round RT-PCR was run on the TCR CDR3. TCRdb re-analysed the multiplex PCR reads in MiXCR, keeping a single row per CDR3 protein. The sample holds around 600,000 distinct CDR3 sequences, more than 12% seen once.

V and J are TRBV12-3 or TRBV12-4 and TRBJ1-1; D remains unclear. The receptor's source is a woman aged 45-65 years with Graves' ophthalmopathy. Source material: blood. The CDR3 DNA follows: TGTGCCAGCAGTTTTGAGGGTATGAACACTGAAGCTTTCTTT. This gives the protein CASSFEGMNTEAFF.